A single sample is the source of the 17 T cell receptor beta chains below, sequenced in a study of T cell repertoires in cytomegalovirus infection (dated by TCRdb to about 2019). TCRdb records Illumina HiSeq 1500 as the sequencer. Clones were called with MiXCR by TCRdb after fastp trimmed the public reads at Q25, and only in-frame beta chains were retained. Each CDR3 protein gets just one entry, which takes the most common genes and DNA from the rows behind it. For this sample the table gives some 220,000 distinct CDR3 sequences, of which 9% to 15% were detected only once. The ten largest clones capture 1.5% to 2% of the sample. Sequenced sample: PBMCs. The receptors were sampled from a human donor in good health (CMV status not recorded). Some clones in this sample may be carry-over from other donors' samples.

In this sample, this clonotype turned up many times. The chain employs TRBV7-2 and TRBJ1-5, with D possibly matching TRBD1 (5 bases). The V end lost 2 bases, the J end lost 7 bases, and 15 bases lay between the germline ends. Germline CDR1 reads SGHTA; CDR2 reads FQGNSA. The CDR3 consists of 15 residues. CDR3: CASSLIAGDGQPQHF. CDR3 sequence (DNA): TGTGCCAGCAGCTTAATTGCGGGGGATGGGCAGCCCCAGCATTTT.

This clonotype was recorded at least ten times. The rearrangement uses TRBV28 and TRBJ1-3, with 7 nucleotides matching TRBD1. Germline loops: CDR1 MDHEN, CDR2 SYDVKM. J was trimmed by 4 bases and V by 6 bases; bases with no gene match: 9. This CDR3 has 15 amino acids. The CDR3 here is CASRTGTVGGNTIYF. CDR3 bases: TGTGCCAGCAGAACCGGGACAGTGGGGGGAAACACCATATATTTT.

The chain uses TRBV28 and TRBJ2-1, with D possibly being TRBD1 (5 bases). CDR1 is MDHEN, CDR2 SYDVKM, per germline. V was shortened by 6 bases and J by 9 bases, with 12 bases between the two germline ends. This CDR3 comprises 12 residues. CDR3 region: CASRSGIFEQFF. CDR3 nucleotide sequence: TGTGCCAGCAGGTCAGGGATTTTTGAGCAGTTCTTC.

Ten or more counts support this clonotype. This sequence joins TRBV6-5 and TRBJ1-2, with a possible D match to TRBD1 (6 bases). V was pared by 6 bases and J by 0 bases, with 11 bases between. Germline V gene sequence: CDR1 MNHEY, CDR2 SVGAGI. This CDR3 region has 14 residues. This CDR3 reads CASRSDSANYGYTF. CDR3 DNA: TGTGCCAGCAGGTCGGACAGTGCTAACTATGGCTACACCTTC.

Remarks on this clonotype: This sequence may be a read error, since a much larger clone differs from it by one base. Because it lacks the conserved phenylalanine or tryptophan at the end, this CDR3 is likely a read error. This rearrangement joins TRBV19 to TRBJ2-5; D may be TRBD1 or TRBD2 (6 bases each). CDR3 length: 13 residues. Germline CDR1 reads LNHDA; CDR2 reads SQIVND (reference sequence). Trimming pared 7 bases from V and 5 bases from J, leaving 14 bases between. CDR3 sequence: CASTKPGAETQYY. CDR3 coding DNA: TGTGCCAGTACCAAACCGGGGGCGGAGACCCAGTACTAC.

This clonotype was seen ten or more times. The chain uses TRBV7-2 and TRBJ2-3, with 13 bases identical to TRBD2. V gave up 7 bases and J gave up 0 bases; unmatched junction bases: 10. The CDR3 totals 18 residues. Germline V gene data show CDR1 as SGHTA and CDR2 as FQGNSA. The chain's CDR3 is CASTLGTSGTSSTDTQYF. The CDR3 DNA sequence: TGTGCCAGCACCCTTGGGACTAGCGGGACCTCTAGCACAGATACGCAGTATTTT.

The CDR3 here is CASSTGQASSYEQYF. The CDR3 DNA follows: TGTGCCAGTAGTACTGGACAGGCCTCCTCCTACGAGCAGTACTTC. This chain links TRBV19 with TRBJ2-7; 7 bases are shared with TRBD1. This CDR3 is 15 amino acids long. Germline trimming cut 4 bases from V and 0 bases from J; bases unmatched to any gene: 6. CDR1 LNHDA and CDR2 SQIVND come from the germline V gene (reference sequence).

In the case of this clonotype: At one end the junction does not follow the germline gene, possibly because of a read error. V gene TRBV7-2 combines with J gene TRBJ2-3, with 7 bases aligning to TRBD2. Germline CDR1 SGHTA, CDR2 FQGNSA. The CDR3 totals 15 residues. CDR3 coding DNA: TGTGCCACCAGCTTGAATAGCGGGTCCACAGATACGCAGTATTTT. Its translation is CATSLNSGSTDTQYF. Combining the CDR3 with reference TRBV7-2 and TRBJ2-3 gives the whole variable domain GAGVSQSPSNKVTEKGKDVELRCDPISGHTALYWYRQSLGQGLEFLIYFQGNSAPDKSGLPSDRFSAERTGGSVSTLTIQRTQQEDSAVYLCATSLNSGSTDTQYFGPGTRLTVL.

This clonotype has a count of ten or more. The rearrangement links TRBV7-9 to TRBJ1-2; 7 bases are shared with TRBD1. V shed 6 bases and J 2 bases; nucleotides not matched to a gene: 12. This CDR3 comprises 16 residues. CDR1 and CDR2 (germline): SEHNR, FQNEAQ (reference sequence). The CDR3 nucleotides read TGTGCCAGCAGACCGTCCAGAGAGGGACAGAACTATGGCTACACCTTC. Its translation: CASRPSREGQNYGYTF.

This clonotype has ten or more counts. This chain links TRBV28 with TRBJ2-5; 8 nucleotides agree with TRBD2. Germline V gene data show CDR1 as MDHEN and CDR2 as SYDVKM. The CDR3 totals 17 residues. V lost 5 bases and J lost 9; bases outside the gene matches: 20. The DNA of the CDR3 is TGTGCCAGCAGTCGCAGCGGGAGCAAAAGGAGAGGGCAGGCCCAGTACTTC. It translates to CASSRSGSKRRGQAQYF.

This clonotype appeared a few times. J is TRBJ2-1 and V is TRBV12-3 or TRBV12-4; 8 bases line up with TRBD2. J gave up 9 bases and V 6 bases, and 13 bases lay outside the gene matches. This CDR3 is 15 amino acids long. The CDR3 sequence is CASSPQSGREAEQFF. The CDR3 DNA is TGTGCCAGCAGCCCGCAGAGCGGGAGAGAAGCTGAGCAGTTCTTC.

The chain employs TRBV10-3 and TRBJ2-7; D not certain. The germline V gene encodes CDR1 ENHRY and CDR2 SYGVKD. Deletions cut 10 bases from V and 7 bases from J, with 14 bases between. This CDR3 contains 11 residues. CDR3 residues: CATRTMEEQYF. The CDR3 coding sequence is TGTGCCACCCGGACGATGGAAGAGCAGTACTTC.

This clonotype was observed a few times. The chain carries TRBV6-2 or TRBV6-3 and TRBJ2-1, with 9 bases lining up with TRBD2. The V gene end was trimmed by 0 bases and the J gene end by 8 bases; junction bases not matched to a gene: 14. The CDR3 is made up of 18 amino acids. CDR1 is MNHEY and CDR2 is SVGEGT in the germline V gene. This chain's CDR3 is CASSYSMLAGYRRDEQFF. For the CDR3, the DNA is TGTGCCAGCAGTTACTCGATGCTAGCGGGATATAGGAGGGATGAGCAGTTCTTC.

There are a few counts of this clonotype. The V and J genes are TRBV19 and TRBJ2-6, with 11 bases aligning to TRBD1. CDR3 length: 17 amino acids. J lost 0 bases, V lost 6 bases, and 4 bases had no gene match. Per germline, CDR1 LNHDA and CDR2 SQIVND (reference sequence). The CDR3 DNA is TGTGCCAGTAGGGGGACAGGGGGGGCCTCTGGGGCCAACGTCCTGACTTTC. It encodes CASRGTGGASGANVLTF.

This clonotype came up once. The V gene is TRBV29-1, the J gene TRBJ1-1; no clear D. The V gene's germline CDR1 is SQVTM and CDR2 ANQGSEA. The germline V and J ends were trimmed by 6 bases and 0 bases, with 11 bases remaining between them. CDR3 size: 13 residues. This CDR3 reads CSVRRNLNTEAFF. Here the CDR3 DNA reads TGCAGCGTGCGACGGAACCTGAACACTGAAGCTTTCTTT.

This sequence joins TRBV5-4 and TRBJ2-6, with D tentatively TRBD1 (5 bases). Germline V lookup: CDR1 SGHNT, CDR2 YYREEE (reference sequence). V lost 4 bases, J lost 8 bases, and 16 bases lay in between. The CDR3 is 15 residues long. CDR3 nucleotide sequence: TGTGCCAGCAGCCCCCGGACAAGTCCCCCCAACGTCCTGACTTTC. Amino acids: CASSPRTSPPNVLTF.

This clonotype was observed many times. The chain uses TRBV7-2 and TRBJ2-2, with 7 bases fitting TRBD2. The V gene end was trimmed by 4 bases and the J gene end by 6 bases; junction bases not matched to a gene: 5. In germline, CDR1 is SGHTA, CDR2 FQGNSA. CDR3 length equals 14 residues. The CDR3 spells CASSYHSGSGELFF. The CDR3 region has the DNA TGTGCCAGCAGCTACCATAGCGGGTCCGGGGAGCTGTTTTTT.